This entry lists 7 T cell receptor beta chains sequenced from one sample in a study of blood T cells in healthy people across ages. Together with a sample-barcoded 5' primer, a J-beta primer mix was included in a second PCR lasting about 7 to 11 cycles. MiXCR was run by TCRdb on the 5' RACE reads, yielding one entry per CDR3 protein. Counted here are 850,000 to 1,300,000 distinct CDR3 sequences, 40% to 55% occurring once; the ten biggest clones make up 15% to 20%. Sequenced: blood. These receptors were obtained from a woman in her sixties in good health.

The chain joins TRBV9 to TRBJ1-6; D is unclear. Germline values: CDR1 SGDLS, CDR2 YYNGEE. CDR3 length: 13 residues. Trimming stripped 0 bases from V and 8 bases from J, with 6 bases between. CDR3 protein: CASSVDGDSPLHF. CDR3 coding DNA: TGTGCCAGCAGCGTAGATGGGGATTCACCCCTCCACTTT.

The sample holds a few counts of this clonotype. The gene calls are TRBV6-2 or TRBV6-3 and TRBJ2-1, with D tentatively TRBD2 (6 bases). CDR3 size: 13 residues. Germline loops: CDR1 MNHEY, CDR2 SVGEGT. The V end was cut by 10 bases, the J end by 3 bases, with 13 bases between. The CDR3 is CAIRMGGYNEQFF. The CDR3, as DNA: TGTGCCATCCGGATGGGGGGCTACAATGAGCAGTTCTTC.

This rearrangement joins TRBV25-1 to TRBJ2-1; 10 bases fit TRBD1. J gave up 8 bases and V 5 bases, and 9 bases lay outside the gene matches. The CDR3 is made up of 15 amino acids. Germline V gene data show CDR1 as MGHDK and CDR2 as SYGVNS. CDR3 loop: CASSLGDRGRDEQFF. CDR3 nucleotide sequence: TGTGCCAGCAGTTTGGGGGACAGGGGCAGGGATGAGCAGTTCTTC.

The chain links TRBV7-9 to TRBJ2-7; the match to TRBD2 covers 7 bases. This CDR3 has 15 amino acids. Germline V gives CDR1 SEHNR, CDR2 FQNEAQ (reference sequence). The V gene end was trimmed by 0 bases and the J gene end by 2 bases; junction bases not matched to a gene: 4. CDR3 sequence reads: CASSLAGGSAYEQYF. The CDR3 DNA reads TGTGCCAGCAGCTTAGCGGGGGGGTCGGCCTACGAGCAGTACTTC. The full variable domain, in which reference TRBV7-9 and TRBJ2-7 provide the parts outside the CDR3, is DTGVSQNPRHKITKRGQNVTFRCDPISEHNRLYWYRQTLGQGPEFLTYFQNEAQLEKSRLLSDRFSAERPKGSFSTLEIQRTEQGDSAMYLCASSLAGGSAYEQYFGPGTRLTVT.

V is TRBV28 and J is TRBJ2-1, with D perhaps TRBD1 (5 bases). Germline CDR1 and CDR2: MDHEN and SYDVKM. V was shortened by 7 bases and J by 12 bases, with 16 bases between the two germline ends. CDR3 size: 12 residues. CDR3 nucleotide sequence: TGTGCCAGCAACTCGGGTAATCAGGGGCAGTTCTTC. Amino acid sequence: CASNSGNQGQFF.

This rearrangement joins TRBV15 to TRBJ2-1; 8 positions match TRBD2. With 3 bases clipped from V and 6 bases from J, the junction kept 7 bases outside the gene matches. CDR3 length: 15 amino acids. Germline V lookup: CDR1 LNHNV, CDR2 YYDKDF (reference sequence). The CDR3 DNA is TGTGCCACCAGCAGCGGGACTAGTTATAGCAATGAGCAGTTCTTC. Translation gives CATSSGTSYSNEQFF.

This clonotype was seen only a few times. The gene calls are TRBV27 and TRBJ2-7, with D perhaps matching TRBD2 (6 bases). CDR1 MNHEY and CDR2 SMNVEV come from the germline V gene (reference sequence). Trimming took 3 bases from V and 4 from J, leaving 13 bases between them. The CDR3 covers 14 residues. The CDR3 DNA reads as TGTGCCAGCAGTTTCGGGGGAGGTGTATACGAGCAGTACTTC. Its translation: CASSFGGGVYEQYF.